This T cell receptor (beta chain) stems from a study of T cell changes during pregnancy in multiple sclerosis. The protocol was immunoSEQ multiplex PCR, while the TCRdb copy is restricted to in-frame clones and leaves out a portion. This sample has about 26,000 clones, with 89% found just once. The CDR3 covers 16 residues. The germline V and J ends were trimmed by 5 bases and 7 bases, with 24 bases remaining between them. CDR1 is PRHDT and CDR2 is FYEKMQ in the germline V gene (reference sequence). The sequence came from a female donor with multiple sclerosis, enrolled in a pregnancy study. Material: CD8+ T cells from peripheral blood mononuclear cells, obtained in the second trimester of pregnancy. The chain employs TRBV13 and TRBJ2-7; the D gene is possibly TRBD1 (7 bases). As DNA, the CDR3 is TGTGCCAGCAGCCCAAACAGAATTGGACAGGCGGGGGAGCAGTACTTC. Translation gives CASSPNRIGQAGEQYF. Full variable domain (rest looked up from reference TRBV13 and TRBJ2-7): AAGVIQSPRHLIKEKRETATLKCYPIPRHDTVYWYQQGPGQDPQFLISFYEKMQSDKGSIPDRFSAQQFSDYHSELNMSSLELGDSALYFCASSPNRIGQAGEQYFGPGTRLTVT.